The source of this T cell receptor beta chain is a study of molecular identifiers for immune sequencing clone quantification. Study details: Replicate RNA came from around 18,000 or 91,000 naive CD8 cells and was split five ways, and four parts were sequenced. Notes on the study in general: One cell's worth of spiked Jurkat TCR RNA was reportedly detectable among roughly 1 million naive cells. Sizes of clones that are highly expanded could be underestimated (if identical TCR molecules share a barcode).

Preparation of the bulk TCR libraries relied on previously described methods and listed TCR primers. TCRdb fed the PCR reads into MiXCR, producing one record per CDR3 protein. The sample shows some 320,000 distinct CDR3 sequences, 24% of them seen only once. This clonotype was seen many times. The antigen is unknown. This TCR was recovered from a human donor in good health. Some libraries in this study had Jurkat cell RNA spiked in. The sequencing input was naive CD8+ T cells from blood, with Jurkat cell RNA spiked in. Noted subset: FACS-sorted CD8+CD4-CCR7+CD45RA+ naive T cells.

The CDR3 sequence is CASSLVASGGRYEQYF. The CDR3 bases are TGTGCCAGCAGCTTGGTCGCGAGCGGCGGGAGATACGAGCAGTACTTC. The chain employs TRBV5-4 and TRBJ2-7; 7 bases line up with TRBD2. This CDR3 comprises 16 residues. Germline CDR1 is SGHNT and CDR2 is YYREEE (reference sequence). The V gene end was trimmed by 0 bases and the J gene end by 4 bases; junction bases not matched to a gene: 10.